This T cell receptor (beta chain) was recovered during a study of T cells in Graves' hyperthyroidism and ophthalmopathy. Notes on the study in general: A 13 V-J signature model discriminated ophthalmopathy versus stable hyperthyroidism. In blood, most of the thyroid clonotypes expanded above 0.001 were also present.

This clonotype has a handful of counts. Its antigen remains unidentified. The V and J ends lost 6 bases and 7 bases, in that order; junction bases with no gene match: 7. The CDR3 covers 14 residues. Germline values: CDR1 LNHDA, CDR2 SQIVND (reference sequence). On the basis of clinical symptoms, serum thyroxine and TRAb, thyroid ultrasound and orbital computed tomography, diagnoses were made. The sample of blood was obtained at first hyperthyroidism diagnosis (before any ophthalmopathy symptoms). TCR beta CDR3 region amplification was performed from RNA transcripts. Researchers ran a first-round RT-PCR on the TCR CDR3 using the HTBI primer set. One entry per CDR3 protein results from TCRdb running MiXCR on the multiplex PCR reads. The sample gives approximately 260,000 distinct CDR3 sequences, 15% of which show up once; 30% is in the top ten.

This receptor was identified in a woman in her fifties or sixties with Graves' hyperthyroidism that later progressed to Graves' ophthalmopathy. The gene calls are TRBV19 and TRBJ2-1; 9 positions match TRBD2. The sample was blood. For the CDR3, the DNA is TGTGCCAGTAGAAAAGCGGGAGGAGGGAATGAGCAGTTCTTC. Protein sequence: CASRKAGGGNEQFF.